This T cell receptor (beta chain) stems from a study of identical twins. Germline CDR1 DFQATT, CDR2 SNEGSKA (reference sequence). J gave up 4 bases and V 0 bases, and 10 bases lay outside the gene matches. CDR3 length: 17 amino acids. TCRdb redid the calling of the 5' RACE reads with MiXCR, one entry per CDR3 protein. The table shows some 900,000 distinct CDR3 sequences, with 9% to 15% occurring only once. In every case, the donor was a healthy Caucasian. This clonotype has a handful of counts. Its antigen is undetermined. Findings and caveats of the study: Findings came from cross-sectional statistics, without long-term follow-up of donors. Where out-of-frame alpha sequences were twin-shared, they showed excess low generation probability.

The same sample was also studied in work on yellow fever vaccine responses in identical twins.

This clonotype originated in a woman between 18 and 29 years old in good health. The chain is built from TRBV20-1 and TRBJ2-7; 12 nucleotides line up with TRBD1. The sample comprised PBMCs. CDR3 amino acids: CSARDSSGTGGGYEQYF. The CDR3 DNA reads TGCAGTGCTAGAGATTCCTCCGGGACAGGGGGCGGGTACGAGCAGTACTTC.